The 5 T cell receptor beta chains presented below share a single source sample, sequenced in a study of PD-1 blockade in classical Hodgkin lymphoma. TCRdb's table, derived via immunoSEQ multiplex PCR, lists solely in-frame clones and lacks some. The sample comprises over 25,000 clones, about 80% of which are singletons, and 2% to 2.5% rests with the top ten. Brentuximab vedotin exposure varied, and every patient relapsed after autologous stem cell transplantation. The authors purified CD4+ T cells from thawed PBMCs by magnetic negative selection. The specimen was CD4+ T cells from blood, collected at baseline. The receptors were gathered from a human donor with classical Hodgkin lymphoma.

The J gene is TRBJ1-2, the V gene TRBV6-1, with 9 bases lining up with TRBD1. J gave up 1 base and V 2 bases, and 8 bases lay outside the gene matches. The CDR3 length is 17 residues. Per the germline V gene, CDR1 is MNHNS and CDR2 is SASEGT. CDR3 bases: TGTGCCAGCAGTGAAACGGTCTGGACAGGGGATAACTATGGCTACACCTTC. It yields the protein CASSETVWTGDNYGYTF.

The V call is TRBV2, the J call TRBJ1-5; D is uncertain. The germline gives CDR1 SNHLY, CDR2 FYNNEI. Trimming took 4 bases from V and 2 from J, leaving 6 bases between them. This CDR3 is built from 13 residues. The CDR3 here is CASSGTGNQPQHF. CDR3 DNA sequence: TGTGCCAGCAGTGGAACGGGCAATCAGCCCCAGCATTTT.

The rearrangement joins TRBV4-1 to TRBJ2-5; perhaps TRBD1 as D (6 bases). The CDR3 is made up of 14 amino acids. The V gene lost 3 bases and the J gene lost 3 bases, with 11 bases spanning the gap. The germline gives CDR1 MGHRA, CDR2 YSYEKL. The CDR3 loop reads CASSHLDRKETQYF. The DNA of the CDR3 is TGCGCCAGCAGCCATCTAGACAGGAAAGAGACCCAGTACTTC.

The chain has TRBV7-6 and TRBJ2-7; 10 bases agree with TRBD1. Germline-derived CDR1 and CDR2 are SGHVS and FNYEAQ. Trimming at V came to 1 base and at J to 3 bases, leaving 0 bases not matched to a gene. The CDR3 is 14 residues long. CDR3 DNA sequence: TGTGCCAGCAGCTTAGGGGACAGGGGCTACGAGCAGTACTTC. This translates into CASSLGDRGYEQYF.

This chain links TRBV6-5 with TRBJ2-3; D remains ambiguous. The CDR3 has 16 residues. Germline loops: CDR1 MNHEY, CDR2 SVGAGI. V gave up 0 bases and J gave up 1 base, with 11 bases separating them. The CDR3 here is CASSYSAGSGTDTQYF. The CDR3 coding sequence is TGTGCCAGCAGTTACTCGGCAGGTTCAGGCACAGATACGCAGTATTTT.